This T cell receptor (beta chain) was obtained from a study of cytomegalovirus exposure and HLA in healthy donors. Broader study findings: The likely origin of a cluster of highly shared sequence variants was a sequencing artifact. The authors listed 150 to 200 TCR beta chains as cytomegalovirus-associated. A link between a missense DCLRE1C variant and TCR beta V- and J-gene trimming emerged from a later analysis.

This PCR relied on a set of 60 Vbeta primers and 13 Jbeta primers. The table came from immunoSEQ multiplex PCR; TCRdb's copy has only in-frame clones and leaves some out. Among 18,000 or so clones listed, about 75% were seen once. CDR3 length equals 15 residues. V lost 3 bases and J lost 6, with 12 bases in between. CDR1 and CDR2 (germline): ENHRY, SYGVKD. As to this clone: Its antigen remains unknown.

The sequence came from a man aged 18 to 29 in good health and CMV-seronegative. The specimen was PBMCs. The chain couples TRBV10-3 to TRBJ1-6, with D uncertain. The CDR3 coding sequence is TGTGCCATCAGTGACGACTCGATGGTTAATTCACCCCTCCACTTT. This sequence encodes CAISDDSMVNSPLHF.